This entry concerns a single T cell receptor beta chain. V shed 11 bases and J shed 2 bases, with 13 bases lying between them. Germline V gene sequence: CDR1 MNHEY, CDR2 SVGAGI. The CDR3 covers 12 residues. Authors' data handling: Researchers report that nucleated cell counts were estimated from reference gene primer amplification. Sequencing used immunoSEQ multiplex PCR; TCRdb keeps in-frame clones, though not all of them. For V, J and clone size, that table is used; D and trimming come from the DNA. The sample records fewer than 700,000 clones, around nine tenths being singletons. The sample belongs to a study of blood T cell repertoires in COVID-19. Study-level information: T cells, B-cell-depleted T cells, or PBMCs supplied cDNA or gDNA.

This sequence was found in a woman between 50 and 59 years old with COVID-19, enrolled during active disease. The specimen was peripheral blood. This rearrangement joins TRBV6-5 to TRBJ2-7; D might be TRBD1 (5 bases). This CDR3 is CASSPGTYEQYF. Here the CDR3 DNA reads TGTGCCTCTAGTCCAGGGACCTACGAGCAGTACTTC.